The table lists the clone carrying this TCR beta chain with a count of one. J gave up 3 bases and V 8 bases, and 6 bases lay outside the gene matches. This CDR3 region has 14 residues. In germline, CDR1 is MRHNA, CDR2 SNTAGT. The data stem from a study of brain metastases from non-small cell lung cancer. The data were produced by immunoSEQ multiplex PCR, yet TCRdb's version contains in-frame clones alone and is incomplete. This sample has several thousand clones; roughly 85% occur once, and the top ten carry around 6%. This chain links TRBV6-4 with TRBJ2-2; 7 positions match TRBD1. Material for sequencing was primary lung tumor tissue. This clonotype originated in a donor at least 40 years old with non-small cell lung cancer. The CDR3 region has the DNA TGTGCCAGCGGAGAGGGGGCCGACACCGGGGAGCTGTTTTTT. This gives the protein CASGEGADTGELFF.